Shown below are 20 T cell receptor beta chains from a single sample sequenced in a study of T-cell memory formation after mild COVID-19. Via MiXCR, TCRdb re-called the 5' RACE reads, giving one row per CDR3 protein. The sample lists roughly 250,000 distinct CDR3 sequences, approximately 15% seen once, with more than 20% in the top ten. The sequenced material came from PBMCs or a T cell subset sorted from them (not recorded which). The receptors stem from a man in his late teens or twenties who had mild COVID-19 (a few samples of this study predate the infection). Cell type and time point are not known.

The chain uses TRBV7-8 and TRBJ2-7; 7 nucleotides agree with TRBD1. The ends lost 4 bases at V and 5 bases at J; junction bases unmatched: 5. Germline V gene lookup returns CDR1 SGHVS and CDR2 FQNEAQ. The CDR3 extends over 13 amino acids. The CDR3 loop reads CASSSDRAHEQYV. In DNA, the CDR3 is TGTGCCAGCAGCTCTGACAGGGCCCACGAGCAGTACGTC.

This CDR3 reads CASSPGGYEQFF. Here the CDR3 DNA reads TGTGCCAGCAGCCCAGGGGGCTATGAGCAGTTCTTC. The rearrangement joins TRBV11-3 to TRBJ2-1; 8 bases align to TRBD1. The CDR3 covers 12 residues. V was pared by 5 bases and J by 8 bases, with 2 bases of the junction left unmatched. In germline, CDR1 is SGHNT, CDR2 YENEEA. The variable domain in full, completed from reference TRBV11-3 and TRBJ2-1, reads EAGVVQSPRYKIIEKKQPVAFWCNPISGHNTLYWYLQNLGQGPELLIRYENEEAVDDSQLPKDRFSAERLKGVDSTLKIQPAELGDSAVYLCASSPGGYEQFFGPGTRLTVL.

This chain connects TRBV27 to TRBJ2-3; D is uncertain. Looked up from germline, CDR1 is MNHEY and CDR2 is SMNVEV (reference sequence). V dropped 5 bases and J dropped 4 bases, with 10 bases sitting between them. The CDR3 spans 13 residues. In DNA form, the CDR3 reads TGTGCCAGCAGTGCCCCCCGGCCAGATACGCAGTATTTT. This sequence encodes CASSAPRPDTQYF.

The table lists this clonotype with a few counts. J is TRBJ1-6 and V is TRBV12-3 or TRBV12-4; unclear D gene. The CDR3 length is 18 residues. Trimming shortened V by 2 bases and J by 0 bases, and 14 bases separated the two germline ends. CDR3 sequence reads: CASSLSSTWPSYNSPLHF. DNA of the CDR3: TGTGCCAGCAGTTTATCATCCACGTGGCCCTCCTATAATTCACCCCTCCACTTT.

The V gene is TRBV10-2, the J gene TRBJ2-7; 8 positions match TRBD2. CDR1 is WSHSY and CDR2 is SAAADI in the germline V gene. Trimming took 8 bases from V and 3 from J; bases not matched to a gene: 15. CDR3 size: 16 residues. This chain's CDR3 is CASRQVGGARHYEQYF. Here the CDR3 DNA reads TGCGCCAGCCGGCAGGTCGGGGGGGCCCGCCACTACGAGCAGTACTTC.

The sample holds many counts of this clonotype. This chain connects TRBV11-2 to TRBJ2-2; D is ambiguous. This CDR3 has 13 amino acids. Germline CDR1 is SGHAT and CDR2 is FQNNGV. Trimming took off 0 bases at V and 6 bases at J, with 5 bases between the two ends. The CDR3 is CASSLDPPGELFF. For the CDR3, the DNA is TGTGCCAGCAGCTTAGATCCCCCCGGGGAGCTGTTTTTT.

A few counts support this clonotype. The chain couples TRBV18 to TRBJ1-2; D is possibly TRBD1 (5 bases). The CDR3 sequence is 14 residues long. Trimming cost V 6 bases and J 4 bases, with 15 bases left between them. Per germline, CDR1 KGHSH and CDR2 LQKENI. CDR3: CASSLGDGGYGYTF. The DNA for the CDR3 is TGTGCCAGCTCGTTGGGGGACGGAGGCTATGGCTACACCTTC.

The genes are TRBV7-2 and TRBJ1-2, with D perhaps TRBD1 (6 bases). Germline lookup yields CDR1 SGHTA and CDR2 FQGNSA. The CDR3 runs to 14 residues. V was cut by 5 bases and J by 4 bases, with 14 bases left in between. The CDR3 sequence is CASSGTTGTYGYTF. CDR3 in DNA: TGTGCCAGCAGCGGAACGACAGGCACCTATGGCTACACCTTC.

The chain recombines TRBV28 with TRBJ2-4; the D is unclear. Trimming took off 7 bases at V and 2 bases at J, with 12 bases between the two ends. The CDR3 is 14 residues long. CDR1 and CDR2 (germline): MDHEN, SYDVKM. The CDR3 DNA reads TGTGCCAGCATCAAGGGCTCGACCAAAAACATTCAGTACTTC. Translating gives CASIKGSTKNIQYF.

This clonotype was detected a few times. The CDR3 bases are TGTGCCAGCAGCCCCCCTCGTGCAGCAAGCGAGAATGAGCAGTTCTTC. Amino acid sequence: CASSPPRAASENEQFF. The V and J genes are TRBV5-5 and TRBJ2-1; D ambiguous. The CDR3 extends over 16 amino acids. V was shortened by 4 bases and J by 7 bases, with 21 bases between the two germline ends. Germline V gene data show CDR1 as SGHKS and CDR2 as YYEKEE (reference sequence).

The chain carries TRBV12-3 or TRBV12-4 and TRBJ1-2; D gene uncertain. Trimming cost V 6 bases and J 4 bases, with 15 bases left between them. There are 14 residues in the CDR3. CDR3 region: CASRSLVEGYGYTF. CDR3 DNA: TGTGCCAGCAGGTCTCTAGTCGAGGGCTATGGCTACACCTTC.

This clonotype turned up a few times. The chain carries TRBV5-1 and TRBJ2-2; D is unresolved. This CDR3 spans 16 amino acids. Trimming took 0 bases from V and 2 from J, leaving 11 bases between them. Germline CDR1 is SGHRS and CDR2 is YFSETQ. DNA for the CDR3: TGCGCCAGCAGCTTGGAGGCAGCGTTAAACACCGGGGAGCTGTTTTTT. Protein sequence: CASSLEAALNTGELFF. The whole variable domain, filled in from reference TRBV5-1 and TRBJ2-2, reads KAGVTQTPRYLIKTRGQQVTLSCSPISGHRSVSWYQQTPGQGLQFLFEYFSETQRNKGNFPGRFSGRQFSNSRSEMNVSTLELGDSALYLCASSLEAALNTGELFFGEGSRLTVL.

The CDR3, as DNA: TGCGCCAGCAGCCCGGCTTACAACTTAGACTATGGCTACACCTTC. Amino acids: CASSPAYNLDYGYTF. This chain links TRBV4-1 with TRBJ1-2; D uncertain. Trimming pared 4 bases from V and 3 bases from J, leaving 15 bases between. The CDR3 is made up of 15 amino acids. From germline, CDR1 is MGHRA and CDR2 YSYEKL.

This clonotype has at least ten counts. J is TRBJ2-7 and V is TRBV4-1; 11 positions match TRBD2. With V trimmed by 1 base and J by 4 bases, 3 bases remained unmatched. The CDR3 covers 15 residues. Germline assignment: CDR1 MGHRA and CDR2 YSYEKL. The DNA of the CDR3 is TGCGCCAGCAGCCAAGTAACTAGCGGGGGATACGAGCAGTACTTC. This translates into CASSQVTSGGYEQYF.

This clonotype was found a few times. The chain has TRBV7-2 and TRBJ1-1, with 7 bases identical to TRBD1. Germline V gene sequence: CDR1 SGHTA, CDR2 FQGNSA. The CDR3 consists of 13 residues. The ends lost 4 bases at V and 4 bases at J; junction bases unmatched: 3. CDR3 region: CASSSYRGTEAFF. CDR3 coding DNA: TGTGCCAGCAGCTCTTACAGGGGCACTGAAGCTTTCTTT. The complete variable domain, with remaining parts taken from reference TRBV7-2 and TRBJ1-1, reads GAGVSQSPSNKVTEKGKDVELRCDPISGHTALYWYRQSLGQGLEFLIYFQGNSAPDKSGLPSDRFSAERTGGSVSTLTIQRTQQEDSAVYLCASSSYRGTEAFFGQGTRLTVV.

The gene calls are TRBV10-2 and TRBJ2-1; D might be TRBD2 (6 bases). V was cut by 4 bases and J by 8 bases, with 9 bases left in between. The CDR3 extends over 12 amino acids. Germline CDR1 reads WSHSY; CDR2 reads SAAADI. DNA for the CDR3: TGCGCCAGCAGTGGACTAGTTGATGAGCAGTTCTTC. This sequence encodes CASSGLVDEQFF.

As concerns this clonotype: At one end, the junction sequence differs from germline, possibly due to a read error. The chain uses TRBV7-2 and TRBJ2-5; D gene ambiguous. CDR3 size: 13 residues. Germline assignment: CDR1 SGHTA and CDR2 FQGNSA. CDR3 sequence: CVSSFSSRETQYF. The CDR3 DNA reads as TGTGTCAGCAGCTTTTCATCTCGAGAGACCCAGTACTTC.

V and J are TRBV7-8 and TRBJ2-3, with D perhaps TRBD2 (5 bases). V lost 8 bases, J lost 5 bases, and 14 bases lay in between. Germline lookup yields CDR1 SGHVS and CDR2 FQNEAQ. The CDR3 is made up of 13 amino acids. DNA for the CDR3: TGTGCCAGCGGACCAAGACTAAAAGATACGCAGTATTTT. Amino acid sequence: CASGPRLKDTQYF.

This clonotype was seen more than once but under ten times. CDR3 DNA: TGCGCCAGCAGCCTCCTCGGCCTTTACAATGAGCAGTTCTTC. Amino acid sequence: CASSLLGLYNEQFF. The chain is built from TRBV4-3 and TRBJ2-1; no reliable D call. Trimming stripped 4 bases from V and 4 bases from J, with 11 bases between. The CDR3 is 14 amino acids. From germline, CDR1 is LGHNA and CDR2 YSLEER.

The chain joins TRBV7-9 to TRBJ2-3, with a weak D call TRBD1 (5 bases). This CDR3 comprises 15 residues. From germline, CDR1 is SEHNR and CDR2 FQNEAQ (reference sequence). V lost 5 bases, J lost 4 bases, and 16 bases lay in between. CDR3 residues: CASSPTQGGPDTQYF. The CDR3 DNA is TGTGCCAGCAGCCCAACCCAGGGTGGTCCAGATACGCAGTATTTT.